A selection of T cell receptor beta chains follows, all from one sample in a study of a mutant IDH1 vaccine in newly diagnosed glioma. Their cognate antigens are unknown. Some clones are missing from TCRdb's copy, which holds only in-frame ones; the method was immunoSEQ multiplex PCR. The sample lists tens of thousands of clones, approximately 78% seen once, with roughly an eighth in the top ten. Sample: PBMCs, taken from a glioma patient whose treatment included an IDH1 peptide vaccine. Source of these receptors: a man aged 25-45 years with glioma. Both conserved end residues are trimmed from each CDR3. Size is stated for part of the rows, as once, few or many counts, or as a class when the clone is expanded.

CDR3aa: ASSPAPSGDFYNEQF
len: 15
v_gene: TRBV5-4
abundance: -
j_gene: TRBJ2-1

CDR3aa: ASSLGQGFGYT
len: 11
v_gene: TRBV5-1
abundance: -
j_gene: TRBJ1-2

CDR3aa: ASSLVAGNTEAF
len: 12
v_gene: TRBV7-2
abundance: -
j_gene: TRBJ1-1

CDR3aa: ASSYTTGGYT
len: 10
v_gene: TRBV6-5
abundance: -
j_gene: TRBJ1-2

CDR3aa: ASRMGSAHEQY
len: 11
v_gene: TRBV19
abundance: few
j_gene: TRBJ2-7

CDR3aa: ASSQILATDTQY
len: 12
v_gene: TRBV7-9
abundance: -
j_gene: TRBJ2-3

CDR3aa: ASRPPPGQGSYGYT
len: 14
v_gene: TRBV27
abundance: few
j_gene: TRBJ1-2

CDR3aa: ASSLRASGSTDTQY
len: 14
v_gene: TRBV5-1
abundance: -
j_gene: TRBJ2-3

CDR3aa: ASRGGWGLGNGYT
len: 13
v_gene: TRBV7-9
abundance: -
j_gene: TRBJ1-2

CDR3aa: SAALRDRINEQF
len: 12
v_gene: TRBV29-1
abundance: -
j_gene: TRBJ2-1

CDR3aa: ASSSSGTSGFTDTQY
len: 15
v_gene: TRBV7-9
abundance: -
j_gene: TRBJ2-3

CDR3aa: ASSPREPAYEQY
len: 12
v_gene: TRBV9
abundance: -
j_gene: TRBJ2-7

CDR3aa: AISETSGRGETQY
len: 13
v_gene: TRBV10-3
abundance: -
j_gene: TRBJ2-5

CDR3aa: ASSDFPGGTEAF
len: 12
v_gene: TRBV5-5
abundance: -
j_gene: TRBJ1-1

CDR3aa: SVGRQGGNYGYT
len: 12
v_gene: TRBV29-1
abundance: -
j_gene: TRBJ1-2

CDR3aa: ASSPPGRGYEQY
len: 12
v_gene: TRBV18
abundance: -
j_gene: TRBJ2-7

CDR3aa: ASSLPTSSQETQY
len: 13
v_gene: TRBV5-1
abundance: -
j_gene: TRBJ2-5

CDR3aa: ASSEGTGSNNEQF
len: 13
v_gene: TRBV6-1
abundance: -
j_gene: TRBJ2-1

CDR3aa: ASRGGAANTGELF
len: 13
v_gene: TRBV5-1
abundance: once
j_gene: TRBJ2-2

CDR3aa: ASSWTKTEKLF
len: 11
v_gene: TRBV27
abundance: once
j_gene: TRBJ1-4

CDR3aa: ASSLAGIGAESTEAF
len: 15
v_gene: TRBV5-1
abundance: -
j_gene: TRBJ1-1

CDR3aa: ASSLGASPQYEQY
len: 13
v_gene: TRBV5-6
abundance: -
j_gene: TRBJ2-7

CDR3aa: ASSVAIGGTIIDEQF
len: 15
v_gene: TRBV9
abundance: -
j_gene: TRBJ2-1

CDR3aa: ASSKGRVRDGYT
len: 12
v_gene: TRBV19
abundance: -
j_gene: TRBJ1-2

CDR3aa: ASSPPVEDEQF
len: 11
v_gene: TRBV18
abundance: once
j_gene: TRBJ2-1

CDR3aa: ASSTGRAVETQY
len: 12
v_gene: TRBV19
abundance: -
j_gene: TRBJ2-5

CDR3aa: ASSLKGEDTQY
len: 11
v_gene: TRBV5-6
abundance: -
j_gene: TRBJ2-3

CDR3aa: ASASTGPKNIQY
len: 12
v_gene: TRBV7-9
abundance: -
j_gene: TRBJ2-4

CDR3aa: ASSLGGQGTYEQY
len: 13
v_gene: TRBV7-9
abundance: -
j_gene: TRBJ2-7

CDR3aa: ASSMGGRGARNQPQH
len: 15
v_gene: TRBV19
abundance: -
j_gene: TRBJ1-5

CDR3aa: ASSLKGGNYGYT
len: 12
v_gene: TRBV27
abundance: -
j_gene: TRBJ1-2

CDR3aa: ASSPGTAYIHGYT
len: 13
v_gene: TRBV11-1
abundance: -
j_gene: TRBJ1-2

CDR3aa: ASSTLGTDRRYEQY
len: 14
v_gene: TRBV19
abundance: -
j_gene: TRBJ2-7

CDR3aa: ASSPDRGSNYGYT
len: 13
v_gene: TRBV5-4
abundance: -
j_gene: TRBJ1-2

CDR3aa: ASSRQGLGEQY
len: 11
v_gene: TRBV2
abundance: -
j_gene: TRBJ2-7

CDR3aa: ASSLVGAANTEAF
len: 13
v_gene: TRBV5-5
abundance: -
j_gene: TRBJ1-1

CDR3aa: ASSFRGVNTEAF
len: 12
v_gene: TRBV5-1
abundance: few
j_gene: TRBJ1-1

CDR3aa: ASTFRDRGHTEAF
len: 13
v_gene: TRBV6-1
abundance: -
j_gene: TRBJ1-1

CDR3aa: AWSQGSGANVLT
len: 12
v_gene: TRBV30
abundance: -
j_gene: TRBJ2-6

CDR3aa: AWSVAGGSYNEQF
len: 13
v_gene: TRBV30
abundance: -
j_gene: TRBJ2-1

CDR3aa: ASSADSGGF
len: 9
v_gene: TRBV7-6
abundance: few
j_gene: TRBJ1-1

CDR3aa: ASSVQGAFANTGELF
len: 15
v_gene: TRBV5-1
abundance: -
j_gene: TRBJ2-2